The clone carrying this T cell receptor (beta chain) has ten or more counts. The antigen is unknown. This beta chain is a stray sequence in a library constructed for alpha chains; its clone size is not meaningful. The time point: sample taken at primary tumor resection. TCRdb passed the 5' RACE reads through MiXCR, listing each CDR3 protein once. Here the sample spans over 10,000 distinct CDR3 sequences, approximately 5.6% being singletons. The data belong to a study of spatial heterogeneity in lung cancer. Findings of the study overall: Tumors with more nonsynonymous mutations had more expanded intratumoral alpha and beta TCRs.

The TCR was taken from a female donor with early-stage non-small cell lung cancer. Sequences were derived from lung tumor tissue, sampled at surgery.

CDR3 in DNA: TGCGCCAGCAGCTCTGGACGGCAGGGCCCGATTGGTGAGCAGTTCTTC. It translates to CASSSGRQGPIGEQFF. The chain carries TRBV4-1 and TRBJ2-1; possible D gene TRBD1, 5 bases. There are 16 residues in the CDR3. Germline loops: CDR1 MGHRA, CDR2 YSYEKL. The V and J ends lost 5 bases and 9 bases respectively, with 23 bases between them.